This T cell receptor beta chain emerged from a study of human T cells and chemical hapten exposure. This clonotype was observed a few times. TCRdb passed the RACE reads through MiXCR, listing each CDR3 protein once. Among tens of thousands of distinct CDR3 sequences listed, less than 10% were seen once. Germline CDR1 SNHLY, CDR2 FYNNEI. This CDR3 has 12 amino acids. Trimming stripped 8 bases from V and 8 bases from J, with 13 bases between. Noted time point: patch test 2, 6 weeks after DPC sensitization. Treatment defined: therapeutic diphenylcyclopropenone sensitization with weekly scalp DPC. This sample comprised whole blood, obtained in connection with sensitization to the hapten diphenylcyclopropenone (DPC). The receptor was derived from a woman aged 45-65 years with alopecia areata. Some clones in this sample may be carry-over from other donors' samples. The chain joins TRBV2 to TRBJ2-1, with TRBD2 as a possible D gene (6 bases). The CDR3 loop reads CASGTSRYEQFF. CDR3 DNA sequence: TGTGCCAGCGGGACTTCAAGATATGAGCAGTTCTTC.